The sample holds a few counts of the clone carrying this TCR beta chain. No antigen is known for it. The trim removed 8 bases at V and 2 bases at J, leaving 8 bases unmatched. The CDR3 extends over 14 amino acids. Germline CDR1 and CDR2: MDHEN and SYDVKM. TCRdb processed the RT-PCR reads anew with MiXCR; each CDR3 protein has one entry. The data hold about 520,000 distinct CDR3 sequences, with more than 7% observed a single time. The data were obtained in a study of response to subunit inactivated influenza vaccine. Study-level results: Each seasonal influenza vaccination recruits few new T cells, the authors suggested.

The chain combines TRBV28 with TRBJ1-1; TRBD1 agrees at 7 bases. This receptor was identified in a man aged 50 to 69 who received an inactivated influenza vaccine. This material consisted of PBMCs from blood, taken 23 months after vaccination. The DNA of the CDR3 is TGTGCCAGCTACCAGGGGGGAGGAAACACTGAAGCTTTCTTT. Its protein is CASYQGGGNTEAFF.